This T cell receptor beta chain is drawn from a study of fetal regulatory T cell absence and autoimmunity. V lost 4 bases and J lost 3; bases outside the gene matches: 5. This CDR3 contains 15 residues. The germline V gene has CDR1 LNHDA and CDR2 SQIVND (reference sequence). TCRdb keeps only in-frame clones here, not all; method: immunoSEQ multiplex PCR. The sample carries about 95,000 clones, about two thirds recorded once. Sequencing input: pancreas tissue. The chain is built from TRBV19 and TRBJ2-7; 11 positions match TRBD1. The clonotype originates from a male donor with IPEX syndrome. As DNA, the CDR3 is TGTGCCAGTAGTACATCCGGGACAGGGGGCTACGAGCAGTACTTC. Protein product: CASSTSGTGGYEQYF.